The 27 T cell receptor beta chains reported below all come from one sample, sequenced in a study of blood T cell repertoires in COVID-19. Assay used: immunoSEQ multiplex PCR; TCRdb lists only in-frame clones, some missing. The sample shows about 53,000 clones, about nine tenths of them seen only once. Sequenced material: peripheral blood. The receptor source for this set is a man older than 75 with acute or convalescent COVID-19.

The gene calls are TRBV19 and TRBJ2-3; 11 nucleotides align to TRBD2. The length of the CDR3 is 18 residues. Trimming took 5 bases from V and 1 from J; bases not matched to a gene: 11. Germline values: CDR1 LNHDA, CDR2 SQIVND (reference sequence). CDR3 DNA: TGTGCCAGTAGTTCCCGGGCATTAGCGGGGGGGCGCACAGATACGCAGTATTTT. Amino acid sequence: CASSSRALAGGRTDTQYF.

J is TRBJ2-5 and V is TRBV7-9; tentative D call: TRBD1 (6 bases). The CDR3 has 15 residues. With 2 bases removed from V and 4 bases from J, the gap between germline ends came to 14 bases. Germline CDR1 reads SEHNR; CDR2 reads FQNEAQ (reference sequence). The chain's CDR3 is CASSLIEGVAETQYF. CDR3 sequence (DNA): TGTGCCAGCAGCTTAATCGAGGGGGTGGCAGAGACCCAGTACTTC.

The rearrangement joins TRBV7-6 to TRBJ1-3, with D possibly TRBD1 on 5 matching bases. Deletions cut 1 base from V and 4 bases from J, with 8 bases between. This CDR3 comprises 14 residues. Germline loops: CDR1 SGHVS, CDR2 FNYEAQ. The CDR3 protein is CASSLGTRGNTIYF. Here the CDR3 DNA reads TGTGCCAGCAGCTTAGGGACACGCGGAAACACCATATATTTT.

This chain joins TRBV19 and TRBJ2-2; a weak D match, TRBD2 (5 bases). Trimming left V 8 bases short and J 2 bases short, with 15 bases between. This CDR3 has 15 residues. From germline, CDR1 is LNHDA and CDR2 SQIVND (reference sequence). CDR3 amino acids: CASFNGGPNTGELFF. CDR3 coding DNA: TGTGCCAGTTTTAACGGAGGACCAAACACCGGGGAGCTGTTTTTT.

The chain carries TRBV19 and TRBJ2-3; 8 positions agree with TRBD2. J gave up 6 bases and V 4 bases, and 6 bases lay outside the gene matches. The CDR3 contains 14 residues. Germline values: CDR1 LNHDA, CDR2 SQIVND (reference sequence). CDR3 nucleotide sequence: TGTGCCAGTAGTACCGGGGGGGCCGCTGATACGCAGTATTTT. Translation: CASSTGGAADTQYF.

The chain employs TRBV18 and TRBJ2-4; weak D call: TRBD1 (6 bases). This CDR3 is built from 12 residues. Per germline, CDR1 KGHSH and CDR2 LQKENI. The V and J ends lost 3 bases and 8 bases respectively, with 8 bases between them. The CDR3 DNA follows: TGTGCCAGCTCACCGTCAGGGGACATTCAGTACTTC. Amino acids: CASSPSGDIQYF.

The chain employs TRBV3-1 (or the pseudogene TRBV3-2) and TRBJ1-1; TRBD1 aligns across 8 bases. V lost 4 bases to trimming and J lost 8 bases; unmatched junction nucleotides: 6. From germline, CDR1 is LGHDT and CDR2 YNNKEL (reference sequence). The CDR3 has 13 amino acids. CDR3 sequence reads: CASSPGQGREAFF. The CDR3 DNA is TGTGCCAGCAGCCCAGGACAGGGACGAGAAGCTTTCTTT.

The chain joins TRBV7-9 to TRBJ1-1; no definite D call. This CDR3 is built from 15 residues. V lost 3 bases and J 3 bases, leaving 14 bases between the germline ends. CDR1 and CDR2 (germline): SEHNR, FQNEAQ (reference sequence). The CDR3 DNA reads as TGTGCCAGCAGCTTTAAGACACGCCCGGACACTGAAGCTTTCTTT. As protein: CASSFKTRPDTEAFF.

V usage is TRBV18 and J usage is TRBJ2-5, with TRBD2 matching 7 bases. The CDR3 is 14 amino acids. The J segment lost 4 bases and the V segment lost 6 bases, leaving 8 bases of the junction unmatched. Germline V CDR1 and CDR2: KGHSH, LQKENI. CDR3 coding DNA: TGTGCCAGCTCCCCAAGATCGGGGGGAGAGACCCAGTACTTC. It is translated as CASSPRSGGETQYF.

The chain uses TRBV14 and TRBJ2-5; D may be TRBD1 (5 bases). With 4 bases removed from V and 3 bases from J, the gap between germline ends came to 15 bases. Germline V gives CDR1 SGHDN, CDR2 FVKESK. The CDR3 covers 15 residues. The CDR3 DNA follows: TGTGCCAGCAGCCGGGCAGGGCGATCGGAAGAGACCCAGTACTTC. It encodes CASSRAGRSEETQYF. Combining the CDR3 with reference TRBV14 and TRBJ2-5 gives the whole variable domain EAGVTQFPSHSVIEKGQTVTLRCDPISGHDNLYWYRRVMGKEIKFLLHFVKESKQDESGMPNNRFLAERTGGTYSTLKVQPAELEDSGVYFCASSRAGRSEETQYFGPGTRLLVL.

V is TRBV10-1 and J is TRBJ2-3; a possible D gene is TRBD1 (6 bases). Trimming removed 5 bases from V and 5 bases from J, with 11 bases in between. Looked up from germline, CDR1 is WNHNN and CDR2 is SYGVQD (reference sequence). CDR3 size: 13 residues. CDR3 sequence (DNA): TGCGCCAGCAGTCAGAGGGGGAAAGATACGCAGTATTTT. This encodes CASSQRGKDTQYF.

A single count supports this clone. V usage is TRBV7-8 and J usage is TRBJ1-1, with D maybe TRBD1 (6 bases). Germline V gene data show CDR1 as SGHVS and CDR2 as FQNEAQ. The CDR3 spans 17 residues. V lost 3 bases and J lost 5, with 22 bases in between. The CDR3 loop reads CASSFALRQGLRTEAFF. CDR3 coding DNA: TGTGCCAGCAGCTTCGCTCTCCGTCAGGGGCTAAGGACTGAAGCTTTCTTT.

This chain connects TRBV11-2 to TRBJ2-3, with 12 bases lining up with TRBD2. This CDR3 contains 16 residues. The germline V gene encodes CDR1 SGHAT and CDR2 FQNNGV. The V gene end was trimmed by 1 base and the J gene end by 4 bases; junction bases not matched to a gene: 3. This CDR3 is CASSLAASGGADTQYF. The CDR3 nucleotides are TGTGCCAGCAGCTTAGCGGCTAGCGGGGGGGCAGATACGCAGTATTTT.

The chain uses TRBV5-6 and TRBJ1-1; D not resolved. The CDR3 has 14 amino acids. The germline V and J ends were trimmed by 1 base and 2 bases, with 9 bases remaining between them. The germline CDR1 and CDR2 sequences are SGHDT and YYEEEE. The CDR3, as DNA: TGTGCCAGCAGCTTGAGTAGGAGAAACACTGAAGCTTTCTTT. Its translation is CASSLSRRNTEAFF.

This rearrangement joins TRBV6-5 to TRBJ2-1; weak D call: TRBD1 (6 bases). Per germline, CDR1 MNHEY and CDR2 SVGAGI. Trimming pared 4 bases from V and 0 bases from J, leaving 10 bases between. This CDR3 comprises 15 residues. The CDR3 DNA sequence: TGTGCCAGCAGTTCGCCGACAGGCTCCTACAATGAGCAGTTCTTC. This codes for CASSSPTGSYNEQFF.

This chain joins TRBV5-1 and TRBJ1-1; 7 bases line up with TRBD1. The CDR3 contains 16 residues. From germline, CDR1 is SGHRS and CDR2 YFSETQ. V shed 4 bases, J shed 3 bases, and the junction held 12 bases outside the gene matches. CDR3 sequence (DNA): TGCGCCAGCAGCCCGGGACAGCGCCTCGTGGACACTGAAGCTTTCTTT. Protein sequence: CASSPGQRLVDTEAFF.

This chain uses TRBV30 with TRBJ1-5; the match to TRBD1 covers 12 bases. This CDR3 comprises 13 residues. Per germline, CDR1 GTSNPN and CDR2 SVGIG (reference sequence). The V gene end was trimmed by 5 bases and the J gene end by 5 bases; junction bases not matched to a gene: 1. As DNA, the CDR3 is TGTGCCTGGGGGACAGGGGGCTATCAGCCCCAGCATTTT. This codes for CAWGTGGYQPQHF.

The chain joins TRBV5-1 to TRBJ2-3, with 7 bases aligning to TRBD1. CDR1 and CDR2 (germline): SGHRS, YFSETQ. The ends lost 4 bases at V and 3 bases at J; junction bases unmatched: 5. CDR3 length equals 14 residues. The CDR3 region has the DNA TGCGCCAGCAGCATCGGGACAGCAACAGATACGCAGTATTTT. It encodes CASSIGTATDTQYF.

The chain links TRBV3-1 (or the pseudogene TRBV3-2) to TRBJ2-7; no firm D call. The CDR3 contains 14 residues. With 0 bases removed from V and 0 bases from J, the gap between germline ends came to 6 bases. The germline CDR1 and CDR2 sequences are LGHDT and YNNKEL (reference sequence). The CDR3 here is CASSQDGSSYEQYF. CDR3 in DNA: TGTGCCAGCAGCCAAGATGGTAGCTCCTACGAGCAGTACTTC.

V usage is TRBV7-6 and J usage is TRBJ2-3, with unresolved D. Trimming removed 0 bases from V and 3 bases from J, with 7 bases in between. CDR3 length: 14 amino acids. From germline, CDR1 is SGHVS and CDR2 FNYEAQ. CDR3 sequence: CASSLAPVTDTQYF. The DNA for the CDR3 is TGTGCCAGCAGCTTAGCCCCGGTGACAGATACGCAGTATTTT.

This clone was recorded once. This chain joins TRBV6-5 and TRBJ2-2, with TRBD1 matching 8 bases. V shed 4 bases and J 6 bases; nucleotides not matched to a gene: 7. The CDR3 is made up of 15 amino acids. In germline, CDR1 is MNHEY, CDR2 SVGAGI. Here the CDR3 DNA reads TGTGCCAGCAGTTCGCCGGCAGGGGGCTCCGGGGAGCTGTTTTTT. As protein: CASSSPAGGSGELFF.

The CDR3 nucleotides read TGCGCCAGCAGCTCCAACTCTGGGGCCAACGTCCTGACTTTC. It specifies CASSSNSGANVLTF. The chain combines TRBV5-1 with TRBJ2-6; no clear D. This CDR3 region has 14 residues. The germline gives CDR1 SGHRS, CDR2 YFSETQ. The ends were cut back, 3 bases at V and 0 bases at J, with 4 bases in the middle. The whole variable domain, filled in from reference TRBV5-1 and TRBJ2-6, reads KAGVTQTPRYLIKTRGQQVTLSCSPISGHRSVSWYQQTPGQGLQFLFEYFSETQRNKGNFPGRFSGRQFSNSRSEMNVSTLELGDSALYLCASSSNSGANVLTFGAGSRLTVL.

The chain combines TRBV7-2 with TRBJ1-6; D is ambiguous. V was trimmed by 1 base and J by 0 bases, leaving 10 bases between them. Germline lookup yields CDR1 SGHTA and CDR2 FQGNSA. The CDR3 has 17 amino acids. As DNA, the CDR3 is TGTGCCAGCAGCTTAGGAGGCGGGTCCTCCTATAATTCACCCCTCCACTTT. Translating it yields CASSLGGGSSYNSPLHF.

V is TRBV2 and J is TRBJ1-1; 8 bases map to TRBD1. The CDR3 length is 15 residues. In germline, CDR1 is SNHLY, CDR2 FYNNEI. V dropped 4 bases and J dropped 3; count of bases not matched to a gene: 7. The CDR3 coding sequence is TGTGCCAGCAGTGCCCGGACAGGGCAGCACACTGAAGCTTTCTTT. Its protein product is CASSARTGQHTEAFF.

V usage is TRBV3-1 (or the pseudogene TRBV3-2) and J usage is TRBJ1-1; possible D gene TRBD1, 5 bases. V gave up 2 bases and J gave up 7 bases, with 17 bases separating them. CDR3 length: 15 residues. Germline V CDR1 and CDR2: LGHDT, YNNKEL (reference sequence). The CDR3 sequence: CASSQQGLRSGEAFF. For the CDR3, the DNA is TGTGCCAGCAGCCAACAGGGACTTCGATCGGGTGAAGCTTTCTTT.

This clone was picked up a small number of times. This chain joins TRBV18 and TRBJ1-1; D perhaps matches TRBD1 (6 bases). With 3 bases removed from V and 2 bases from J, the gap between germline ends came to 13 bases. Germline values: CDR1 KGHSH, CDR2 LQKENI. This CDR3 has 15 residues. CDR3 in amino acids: CASSPNTGTNTEAFF. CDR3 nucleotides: TGTGCCAGCTCACCGAATACCGGGACAAACACTGAAGCTTTCTTT.

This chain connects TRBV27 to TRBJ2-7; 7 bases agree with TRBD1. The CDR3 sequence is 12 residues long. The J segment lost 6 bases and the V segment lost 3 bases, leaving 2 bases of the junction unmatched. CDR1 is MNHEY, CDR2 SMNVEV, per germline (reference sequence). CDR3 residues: CASSFAGGEQYF. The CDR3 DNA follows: TGTGCCAGCAGTTTCGCAGGGGGCGAGCAGTACTTC.